This T cell receptor beta chain stems from a study of blood T cell repertoires in COVID-19. At the level of the study: Sources were T cells, B-cell-depleted T cells, or PBMCs; the material itself was cDNA or gDNA.

Authors' data handling: Reference gene primer amplification yielded estimated nucleated cell counts. Sequencing was performed with immunoSEQ multiplex PCR; in TCRdb, only in-frame clones are kept and a portion is missing. The DNA was the basis for D and trimming; V, J and clone size are from that table. The repertoire holds under 250,000 clones, around nine tenths seen once, with under 2% in the top ten. This clone was seen a few times. The germline V and J ends were trimmed by 6 bases and 2 bases, with 16 bases remaining between them. CDR1 is MNHEY and CDR2 is SVGAGI in the germline V gene. CDR3 length: 15 residues.

V usage is TRBV6-5 and J usage is TRBJ1-2, with D possibly TRBD1 on 6 matching bases. The sequencing input was peripheral blood. The source of this sequence is a woman aged 55-69 years who had recovered from COVID-19. CDR3 coding DNA: TGTGCCAGCAGCTTCCAAGGGGGGGCGAACTATGGCTACACCTTC. Its translation: CASSFQGGANYGYTF.